This T cell receptor (beta chain) was sequenced for a study of T cells in Graves' hyperthyroidism and ophthalmopathy (dated by TCRdb to between 2018 and 2021). Looking at the study overall: Peripheral blood was sampled at the time of initial diagnosis, prior to any treatment. To identify distinguishing TCR V-J signatures, a discovery cohort of about 100 patients was used, comprising some 45 with Graves' ophthalmopathy and approximately 57 with stable Graves' hyperthyroidism. An independent validation cohort of around 19 hyperthyroidism patients and about 16 patients who later progressed to ophthalmopathy tested prospective prediction of ophthalmopathy. The 100 or so discovery patients were randomly split 7:3 into training and test sets. Thyroid tissue and blood T-cell repertoires from roughly six Graves' hyperthyroidism patients were also compared in the study. Following sampling, methimazole starting at 30 mg daily was given to hyperthyroidism patients, and high-dose intravenous methylprednisolone was given to ophthalmopathy patients. According to the paper, TCR Vbeta CDR3 sequencing was carried out on approximately 140 peripheral blood samples, which came from fewer than 50 ophthalmopathy, 70 to 80 hyperthyroidism and approximately 17 progressor patients.

A remark on this clonotype: The antigen this receptor binds is unknown. Just one base apart from a much larger clone, this may be a read error.

Study-wide findings and limitations: In validation, the model predicted progression to ophthalmopathy with 55% to 71% sensitivity and 72% to 85% specificity, a median of 6.5 months before onset. Most expanded thyroid clonotypes (frequency above 0.001) were also found in blood, which suggests that blood repertoires may mirror thyroid immune responses. In cross-validation, a model built on a 13 V-J signature told ophthalmopathy apart from stable hyperthyroidism with less than 90% sensitivity and roughly 82% specificity, and in testing the same model reached 80%/75%. No statistical method was used to fix the sample size in advance, and group allocation was not hidden from the investigators.

The CDR3 covers 15 residues, taking in both the cysteine and the phenylalanine. Solely the CDR3 DNA is kept, with 45 bases framed from the first base. Taken from the germline V gene, the CDR1 and CDR2 loops are SGHTA and FQGNSA. Stable Graves' hyperthyroidism was defined as no progression to ophthalmopathy during 18 months of follow-up. Hyperthyroidism patients were newly diagnosed, had a disease duration of under 2 months, and were aged 18 to 65 years. The study excluded patients with uncontrolled infections, other autoimmune diseases, pregnancy or lactation. Clinical symptoms, serum thyroxine and TRAb, thyroid ultrasound, and orbital computed tomography formed the basis for the diagnoses. Ficoll-Paque density gradient centrifugation was used to isolate PBMCs from around 10 ml of fresh peripheral blood. Total RNA was extracted using Trizol reagent, and RNA quality was assessed on an Agilent 2100 Bioanalyzer.

TCR beta CDR3 regions were amplified from RNA transcripts. A first-round RT-PCR of the TCR CDR3 used the HTBI primer set with the Qiagen OneStep RT-PCR kit. The libraries were constructed in a second round of multiplex PCR and then size-selected and purified. Paired-end sequencing of the libraries was performed with 100 bp reads on an Illumina HiSeq2000. The original methods were these. Raw data were processed with SOAPnuke, discarding reads with adapters, uncalled bases, mean Phred below 15, or no exact constant-primer or identifier match. High-quality paired reads were merged with COPE v1.2.5, and unique nucleotide sequences were defined as clonotypes. Clonotypes were aligned to IMGT TRBV, TRBD and TRBJ reference segments using MiTCR v1.1. The analysis included only V-J combinations with a frequency above 0.0001, which together covered roughly 99% of the repertoires. A TCS score was defined as the ratio of F50 (clonal expansion) to E x V (chaos), with BLOSUM62-based TCRdist applied between CDR3 peptides within each V-J. Welch's t-statistics and random forest reduced approximately 520 V-J features to 13, which were used in a naive Bayes classifier (R e1071). TCRdb reanalyzed the raw reads on its own, using fastp at Q25 for trimming and MiXCR for clone calling, and kept in-frame beta chains. Here each entry gathers all rows of one CDR3 protein and keeps the most common genes and DNA. The V and J calls come from TCRdb's annotation, not from the publication. This sample is represented by under 650,000 distinct CDR3 sequences; around 15% of them were singletons. Approximately 3.9% of the sample goes to the ten largest clones.

The sequence derives from a woman aged 25 to 39 with Graves' hyperthyroidism. Sequenced sample: blood. The rearrangement joined TRBV7-2 to TRBJ2-1; the D gene remains uncertain. The DNA end favors TRBJ2-7, so the J call may be wrong. This receptor has the CDR3 CASTQLGQAYNEQYF. Here is the DNA: TGTGCCAGCACACAATTAGGGCAGGCCTACAATGAGCAGTACTTC.